Shown below are 9 T cell receptor beta chains from a single sample sequenced in a study of PD-L1 blockade in urothelial cancer. The data were produced by immunoSEQ multiplex PCR, yet TCRdb's version contains in-frame clones alone and is incomplete. The sample gives under 150,000 clones, about 89% of which show up once; 1.5% to 2% is in the top ten. The time point was: peripheral blood 6 weeks after treatment start. Sample: PBMCs, taken around atezolizumab (anti-PD-L1) treatment. The receptors were gathered from a man between 60 and 75 years old with urothelial cancer.

This clone was observed a single time. This chain uses TRBV9 with TRBJ2-1, with TRBD2 as a possible D gene (7 bases). The CDR3 spans 15 residues. Deletions cut 0 bases from V and 9 bases from J, with 16 bases between. Germline loops: CDR1 SGDLS, CDR2 YYNGEE. The CDR3 coding sequence is TGTGCCAGCAGCGTAGCGGAGGGGGGGATAGGTGAGCAGTTCTTC. Translated, it gives CASSVAEGGIGEQFF.

This chain uses TRBV18 with TRBJ1-6; possibly TRBD1 for D (5 bases). Trimming removed 3 bases at V and 3 bases at J, with 12 bases between. CDR3 length: 16 residues. Germline CDR1 and CDR2: KGHSH and LQKENI. The CDR3 DNA follows: TGTGCCAGCTCACCGTCGGGCAGGGACTATAATTCACCCCTCCACTTT. Translated, it gives CASSPSGRDYNSPLHF.

V is TRBV2 and J is TRBJ1-6, with D tentatively TRBD1 (5 bases). Germline V gene sequence: CDR1 SNHLY, CDR2 FYNNEI. The CDR3 loop spans 13 amino acids. V lost 9 bases to trimming and J lost 5 bases, with 11 bases between them. This CDR3 reads CARQVPDNSPLHF. CDR3 nucleotides: TGTGCCAGACAGGTCCCCGATAATTCACCCCTCCACTTT.

The chain couples TRBV2 to TRBJ1-3; D is unclear. Trimming cost V 8 bases and J 7 bases, with 18 bases left between them. The CDR3 sequence is 14 residues long. CDR1 SNHLY and CDR2 FYNNEI come from the germline V gene. CDR3 region: CASVPNTAGNTIYF. CDR3 nucleotides: TGTGCCAGCGTCCCGAACACGGCCGGGAACACCATATATTTT.

This clone has just a few counts. The V gene is TRBV6-5, the J gene TRBJ2-3; D is unclear. The CDR3 runs to 13 residues. V lost 7 bases to trimming and J lost 9 bases, with 17 bases between them. Germline loops: CDR1 MNHEY, CDR2 SVGAGI. The CDR3 reads CASKLGSLGTQYF. The CDR3 bases are TGTGCCAGCAAGCTCGGCAGCCTCGGGACGCAGTATTTT.

The chain employs TRBV19 and TRBJ1-2; D unclear. The CDR3 has 13 residues. Trimming removed 3 bases from V and 2 bases from J, with 7 bases in between. CDR1 and CDR2 from the germline V gene are LNHDA and SQIVND (reference sequence). Here the CDR3 DNA reads TGTGCCAGTAGTATTCCGGGGAACTATGGCTACACCTTC. Translating gives CASSIPGNYGYTF.

CDR3 sequence reads: CASSLGQGAYNEQFF. In DNA, the CDR3 is TGCGCCAGCAGCTTGGGTCAGGGTGCCTACAATGAGCAGTTCTTC. This rearrangement joins TRBV5-1 to TRBJ2-1; D is possibly TRBD1 (5 bases). The CDR3 has 15 amino acids. V lost 0 bases to trimming and J lost 2 bases, with 9 bases between them. The germline CDR1 and CDR2 sequences are SGHRS and YFSETQ. Full variable domain (outside the CDR3, taken from reference TRBV5-1 and TRBJ2-1): KAGVTQTPRYLIKTRGQQVTLSCSPISGHRSVSWYQQTPGQGLQFLFEYFSETQRNKGNFPGRFSGRQFSNSRSEMNVSTLELGDSALYLCASSLGQGAYNEQFFGPGTRLTVL.

This chain links TRBV9 with TRBJ1-2; D is possibly TRBD1 (5 bases). Trimming took off 2 bases at V and 7 bases at J, with 15 bases between the two ends. This CDR3 has 14 amino acids. Germline V lookup: CDR1 SGDLS, CDR2 YYNGEE. The CDR3 region is CASSVGGTTFGYTF. CDR3 sequence (DNA): TGTGCCAGCAGCGTCGGAGGGACCACTTTTGGCTACACCTTC. Full variable domain (remainder filled in from reference TRBV9 and TRBJ1-2): DSGVTQTPKHLITATGQRVTLRCSPRSGDLSVYWYQQSLDQGLQFLIQYYNGEERAKGNILERFSAQQFPDLHSELNLSSLELGDSALYFCASSVGGTTFGYTFGSGTRLTVV.

Only one count was recorded for this clone. The V call is TRBV28, the J call TRBJ2-7; TRBD2 agrees at 7 bases. From germline, CDR1 is MDHEN and CDR2 SYDVKM. V was clipped by 3 bases and J by 5 bases; unmatched bases: 4. The CDR3 is 13 amino acids. CDR3 nucleotides: TGTGCCAGCAGTTTGGGGAGGGAGCACGAGCAGTACTTC. Translating gives CASSLGREHEQYF.